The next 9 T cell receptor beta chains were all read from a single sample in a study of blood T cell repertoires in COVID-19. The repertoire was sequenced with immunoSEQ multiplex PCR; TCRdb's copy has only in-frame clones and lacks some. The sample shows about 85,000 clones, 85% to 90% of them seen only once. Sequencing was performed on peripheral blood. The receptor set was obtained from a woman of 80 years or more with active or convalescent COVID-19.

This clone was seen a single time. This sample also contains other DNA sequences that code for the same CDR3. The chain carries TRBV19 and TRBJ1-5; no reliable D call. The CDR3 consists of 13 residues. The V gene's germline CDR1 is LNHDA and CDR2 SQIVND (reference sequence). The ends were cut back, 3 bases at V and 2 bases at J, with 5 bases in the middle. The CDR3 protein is CASSISGNQPQHF. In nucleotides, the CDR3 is TGTGCCAGTAGTATCTCCGGCAATCAGCCCCAGCATTTT.

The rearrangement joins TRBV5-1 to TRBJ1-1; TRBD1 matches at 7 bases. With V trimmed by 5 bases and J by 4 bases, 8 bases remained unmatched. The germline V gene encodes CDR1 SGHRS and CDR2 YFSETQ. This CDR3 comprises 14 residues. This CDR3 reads CASSLQGMATEAFF. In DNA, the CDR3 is TGCGCCAGCAGTCTACAGGGGATGGCCACTGAAGCTTTCTTT.

The chain's CDR3 is CASSGTSGSYEQYF. The CDR3 bases are TGTGCCAGCAGTGGGACTAGCGGGAGTTACGAGCAGTACTTC. This chain links TRBV6-6 with TRBJ2-7, with 14 bases that match TRBD2. The CDR3 has 14 residues. The junction had 1 base not matched to a gene; V was cut back by 5 bases and J by 4 bases. Germline CDR1 MNHNY, CDR2 SVGAGI (reference sequence).

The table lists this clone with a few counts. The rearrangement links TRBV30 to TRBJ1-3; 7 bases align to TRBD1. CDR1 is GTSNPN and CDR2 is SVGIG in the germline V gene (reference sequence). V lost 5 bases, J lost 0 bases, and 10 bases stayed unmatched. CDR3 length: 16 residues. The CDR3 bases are TGTGCCTGGCTCACCTCCGGGACAGTCTCTGGAAACACCATATATTTT. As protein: CAWLTSGTVSGNTIYF.

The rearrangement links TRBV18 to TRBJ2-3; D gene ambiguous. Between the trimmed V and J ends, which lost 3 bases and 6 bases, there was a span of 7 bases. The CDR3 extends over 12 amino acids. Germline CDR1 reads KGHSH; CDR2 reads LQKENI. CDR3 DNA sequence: TGTGCCAGCTCACCCGCGGAGGATACGCAGTATTTT. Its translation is CASSPAEDTQYF.

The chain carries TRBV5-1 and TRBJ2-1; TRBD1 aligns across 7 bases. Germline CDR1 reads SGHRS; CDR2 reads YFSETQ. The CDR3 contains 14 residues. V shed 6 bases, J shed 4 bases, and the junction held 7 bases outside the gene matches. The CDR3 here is CASNRQGDYNEQFF. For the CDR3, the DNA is TGCGCCAGCAACCGACAGGGAGATTACAATGAGCAGTTCTTC.

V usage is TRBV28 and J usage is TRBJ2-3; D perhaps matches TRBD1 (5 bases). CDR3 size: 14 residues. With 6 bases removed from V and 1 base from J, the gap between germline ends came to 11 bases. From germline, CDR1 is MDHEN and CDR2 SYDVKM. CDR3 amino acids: CASRMQGRTDTQYF. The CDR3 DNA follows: TGTGCCAGCAGAATGCAGGGCCGCACAGATACGCAGTATTTT.

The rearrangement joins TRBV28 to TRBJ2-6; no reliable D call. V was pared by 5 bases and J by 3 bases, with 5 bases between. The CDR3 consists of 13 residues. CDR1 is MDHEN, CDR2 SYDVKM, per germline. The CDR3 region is CASSIGGANVLTF. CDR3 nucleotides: TGTGCCAGCAGTATCGGTGGGGCCAACGTCCTGACTTTC.

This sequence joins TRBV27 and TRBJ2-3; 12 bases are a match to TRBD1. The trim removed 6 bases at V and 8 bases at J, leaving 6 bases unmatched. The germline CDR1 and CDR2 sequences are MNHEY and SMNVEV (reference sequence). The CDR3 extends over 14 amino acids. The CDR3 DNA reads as TGTGCCAGCAGACTGGGACAGGGGGCGGGTACGCAGTATTTT. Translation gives CASRLGQGAGTQYF.